These 21 T cell receptor beta chains were all obtained from the same sample, sequenced in a study of control samples from healthy donors and cancer patients. Method: immunoSEQ multiplex PCR; TCRdb's copy keeps in-frame clones and lacks some. The repertoire holds roughly 190,000 clones, with 90% to 95% as singletons. Sequencing was done on a sample of blood. Receptors were obtained from a man younger than 45 in good health.

This clone appeared a few times. The J gene is TRBJ1-1, the V gene TRBV6-6; 7 nucleotides line up with TRBD1. V lost 0 bases, J lost 5 bases, and 3 bases stayed unmatched. This CDR3 contains 14 residues. Germline V gene data show CDR1 as MNHNY and CDR2 as SVGAGI (reference sequence). CDR3 amino acids: CASSYSPRGTEAFF. As DNA, the CDR3 is TGTGCCAGCAGTTACTCGCCCAGGGGGACTGAAGCTTTCTTT.

V usage is TRBV24-1 and J usage is TRBJ2-7; tentatively, D is TRBD1 (6 bases). Trimming removed 4 bases at V and 6 bases at J, with 15 bases between. The germline gives CDR1 KGHDR, CDR2 SFDVKD. There are 14 residues in the CDR3. DNA for the CDR3: TGTGCCACCAGTGAGCCAGGGGATCGGAGCGAGCAGTACTTC. Its protein is CATSEPGDRSEQYF.

This clone was counted a few times. The chain uses TRBV7-9 and TRBJ1-5, with 10 bases that match TRBD1. In germline, CDR1 is SEHNR, CDR2 FQNEAQ (reference sequence). This CDR3 is 14 amino acids long. V trimming: 5 bases; J trimming: 7 bases; junction bases outside the gene matches: 5. CDR3 amino acids: CASSRQGAAQPQHF. CDR3 DNA: TGTGCCAGCAGCCGACAGGGGGCCGCCCAGCCCCAGCATTTT.

With respect to this clone: Additional DNA sequences in this sample encode the identical CDR3. The chain combines TRBV12-3 or TRBV12-4 with TRBJ1-2; no reliable D call. Deletions cut 3 bases from V and 3 bases from J, with 8 bases between. CDR3 length equals 13 residues. CDR3 protein: CASSFRADYGYTF. Here the CDR3 DNA reads TGTGCCAGCAGTTTTCGGGCGGACTATGGCTACACCTTC.

The chain couples TRBV6-5 to TRBJ2-7; D is perhaps TRBD2 (6 bases). The CDR3 consists of 14 residues. In germline, CDR1 is MNHEY, CDR2 SVGAGI. Trimming shortened V by 0 bases and J by 7 bases, and 13 bases separated the two germline ends. The CDR3 region is CASSYSGGPREQYF. In DNA form, the CDR3 reads TGTGCCAGCAGTTACTCCGGGGGTCCGCGAGAGCAGTACTTC.

This clone came up once. The chain recombines TRBV10-2 with TRBJ1-2; D is possibly TRBD1 (5 bases). The V gene lost 2 bases and the J gene lost 6 bases, with 19 bases spanning the gap. Germline V gene sequence: CDR1 WSHSY, CDR2 SAAADI. This CDR3 region has 16 residues. The CDR3 DNA sequence: TGCGCCAGCAGTGAGCCTCAGGGTCTGGGGTTCAATGGCTACACCTTC. Encoded protein: CASSEPQGLGFNGYTF.

V and J are TRBV20-1 and TRBJ2-2; perhaps TRBD1 as D (6 bases). V shed 3 bases and J shed 4 bases, with 9 bases lying between them. CDR3 size: 13 residues. Per germline, CDR1 DFQATT and CDR2 SNEGSKA (reference sequence). The CDR3 here is CSASMGATGELFF. CDR3 DNA: TGCAGTGCTAGTATGGGGGCCACCGGGGAGCTGTTTTTT.

This rearrangement joins TRBV19 to TRBJ2-3; 9 nucleotides match TRBD2. Germline trimming cut 4 bases from V and 2 bases from J; bases unmatched to any gene: 1. The CDR3 is 14 residues long. Germline V lookup: CDR1 LNHDA, CDR2 SQIVND (reference sequence). The CDR3 sequence: CASSSGGATDTQYF. The DNA of the CDR3 is TGTGCCAGTAGTAGCGGGGGGGCCACAGATACGCAGTATTTT.

This chain links TRBV27 with TRBJ1-4; tentative D call: TRBD1 (6 bases). Looked up from germline, CDR1 is MNHEY and CDR2 is SMNVEV (reference sequence). This CDR3 comprises 16 residues. V was cut by 3 bases and J by 0 bases, with 11 bases left in between. The CDR3: CASSLRWTATNEKLFF. Here the CDR3 DNA reads TGTGCCAGCAGTTTGCGGTGGACAGCAACTAATGAAAAACTGTTTTTT.

The table lists this clone with a count of one. V gene TRBV6-1 combines with J gene TRBJ2-7; TRBD1 agrees at 10 bases. This CDR3 is built from 13 residues. Germline V CDR1 and CDR2: MNHNS, SASEGT. Unmatched junction bases numbered 7, after V lost 2 bases and J lost 12 bases. The DNA of the CDR3 is TGTGCCAGCAGTGAACTAAGGACAGGGGGTGGGTACTTC. Its protein is CASSELRTGGGYF.

The chain combines TRBV7-9 with TRBJ1-1; the D is unclear. The CDR3 contains 14 residues. V was pared by 4 bases and J by 0 bases, with 9 bases between. The germline V gene encodes CDR1 SEHNR and CDR2 FQNEAQ (reference sequence). The CDR3 DNA sequence: TGTGCCAGCAGCTCAGGAGTCCTGAACACTGAAGCTTTCTTT. Residues: CASSSGVLNTEAFF.

This chain connects TRBV7-9 to TRBJ1-1, with TRBD1 as a possible D gene (5 bases). Trimming took off 3 bases at V and 1 base at J, with 9 bases between the two ends. The CDR3 covers 14 residues. Germline V gene data show CDR1 as SEHNR and CDR2 as FQNEAQ (reference sequence). The CDR3 here is CASSFPGRNTEAFF. The CDR3 bases are TGTGCCAGCAGCTTTCCAGGGCGGAACACTGAAGCTTTCTTT.

V and J are TRBV19 and TRBJ1-3; 7 nucleotides match TRBD1. The V gene's germline CDR1 is LNHDA and CDR2 SQIVND (reference sequence). Unmatched junction bases numbered 11, after V lost 6 bases and J lost 6 bases. The CDR3 totals 15 residues. CDR3 residues: CASSRSGTAKNTIYF. The CDR3 nucleotides read TGTGCCAGTAGCCGATCCGGGACAGCTAAAAACACCATATATTTT.

The V and J genes are TRBV27 and TRBJ2-1; D possibly corresponds to TRBD1 (5 bases). V dropped 6 bases and J dropped 8 bases, with 20 bases sitting between them. The CDR3 is 15 residues long. CDR1 is MNHEY, CDR2 SMNVEV, per germline (reference sequence). CDR3: CASSPTPPGWDEQFF. Here the CDR3 DNA reads TGTGCCAGCAGCCCCACACCCCCAGGGTGGGATGAGCAGTTCTTC.

The genes are TRBV7-2 and TRBJ2-3, with D maybe TRBD2 (6 bases). CDR1 SGHTA and CDR2 FQGNSA come from the germline V gene. Trimming pared 4 bases from V and 0 bases from J, leaving 11 bases between. This CDR3 spans 15 amino acids. This CDR3 is CASSSYGTSTDTQYF. The CDR3 DNA follows: TGTGCCAGCAGCTCATACGGGACTAGCACAGATACGCAGTATTTT.

This clone was picked up a small number of times. Here the CDR3 DNA reads TGCAGTGCTAGAGATTGGGGCGAGCAGTACTTC. Translating it yields CSARDWGEQYF. The chain recombines TRBV20-1 with TRBJ2-7; no clear D. The CDR3 spans 11 residues. Germline loops: CDR1 DFQATT, CDR2 SNEGSKA (reference sequence). With 0 bases removed from V and 6 bases from J, the gap between germline ends came to 6 bases.

The chain joins TRBV27 to TRBJ2-3, with 8 nucleotides matching TRBD1. V gave up 5 bases and J gave up 5 bases; unmatched junction bases: 6. The CDR3 has 14 residues. Germline V gene data show CDR1 as MNHEY and CDR2 as SMNVEV (reference sequence). The CDR3 loop is CASSTGQGVDTQYF. The CDR3 DNA reads TGTGCCAGCAGTACCGGACAGGGTGTAGATACGCAGTATTTT.

The chain links TRBV21-1 to TRBJ2-2; the table's TRBD2 call for D was not verified on the DNA. TRBV21-1 is annotated as a pseudogene. This CDR3 has 16 amino acids. CDR3 residues: CASSPSPGTNTGELFF. The CDR3 DNA sequence: TGTGCCAGCAGCCCGTCGCCGGGGACGAACACCGGGGAGCTGTTTTTT.

The CDR3 here is CASSRTGRSNSPLHF. For the CDR3, the DNA is TGTGCCAGCTCGCGGACGGGGAGGAGTAATTCACCCCTCCACTTT. The chain combines TRBV18 with TRBJ1-6; D is unresolved. V dropped 6 bases and J dropped 6 bases, with 15 bases sitting between them. Germline V gene lookup returns CDR1 KGHSH and CDR2 LQKENI. This CDR3 comprises 15 residues.

The chain employs TRBV2 and TRBJ1-2; maybe TRBD1 (6 bases). Trimming left V 1 base short and J 3 bases short, with 9 bases between. The CDR3 sequence is 14 residues long. Germline CDR1 and CDR2: SNHLY and FYNNEI. This chain's CDR3 is CASSEGGGYYGYTF. CDR3 DNA sequence: TGTGCCAGCAGTGAAGGAGGGGGTTACTATGGCTACACCTTC.

This chain uses TRBV19 with TRBJ1-4; D ambiguous. Trimming took off 9 bases at V and 0 bases at J, with 11 bases between the two ends. The CDR3 loop spans 14 amino acids. The germline V gene encodes CDR1 LNHDA and CDR2 SQIVND (reference sequence). As DNA, the CDR3 is TGTGCCAGCGGCGGGGATGCAACTAATGAAAAACTGTTTTTT. Protein sequence: CASGGDATNEKLFF.